The 5 T cell receptor beta chains given below trace back to one sample, sequenced in a study of CD8+CD57+ T cells in acquired aplastic anemia. Individuals selected for sequencing had exhibited CD8+CD57+ cell expansion on flow cytometry. Profiling of TCR beta VDJ combinations and CDR3 sequences used genomic DNA as template. TCRdb independently ran MiXCR on the reads; one entry per CDR3 protein. The top ten clones hold around 50% of a sample with roughly 220,000 distinct CDR3 sequences, about 62% of them seen once. Sample: sorted CD4+, CD8+, or CD8+CD57+ T cells (not recorded which) from PBMCs. The receptors were sampled from a human donor with aplastic anemia.

This clonotype appeared many times. V gene TRBV6-4 combines with J gene TRBJ2-2; no reliable D call. Trimming left V 2 bases short and J 0 bases short, with 4 bases between. The germline V gene has CDR1 MRHNA and CDR2 SNTAGT. The CDR3 covers 14 residues. The CDR3 loop reads CASSDDSNTGELFF. For the CDR3, the DNA is TGTGCCAGCAGTGACGACTCGAACACCGGGGAGCTGTTTTTT.

V and J are TRBV7-2 and TRBJ2-7; TRBD2 is a possible D gene (5 bases). There are 14 residues in the CDR3. Germline assignment: CDR1 SGHTA and CDR2 FQGNSA. V lost 6 bases to trimming and J lost 1 base, with 13 bases between them. CDR3 nucleotide sequence: TGTGCCAGCAGATACGTGGCGGGTTCCTACGAGCAGTACTTC. This translates into CASRYVAGSYEQYF.

The chain links TRBV25-1 to TRBJ1-4; the D gene is possibly TRBD1 (6 bases). The CDR3 extends over 14 amino acids. The germline V gene encodes CDR1 MGHDK and CDR2 SYGVNS. Trimming cost V 1 base and J 8 bases, with 11 bases left between them. CDR3 sequence reads: CASSESGVIEKLFF. The CDR3 bases are TGTGCCAGCAGTGAATCAGGGGTTATCGAAAAACTGTTTTTT.

This clonotype was found once. A much larger clonotype is one base distant, so this may be a read error. The rearrangement uses TRBV12-1 and TRBJ2-3; the DNA was not compared with TRBD2, the D call given in the table. TRBV12-1 is shown as a pseudogene. The CDR3 is 17 residues long. This CDR3 is CASSGGTSGGGTDTQYF. The DNA for the CDR3 is TGTGCCAGCAGCGGCGGGACTAGCGGGGGGGGCACAGATACGCAGTATTTT.

This chain links TRBV12-3 or TRBV12-4 with TRBJ2-2; the D is unclear. CDR3 length: 12 residues. Trimming removed 6 bases at V and 7 bases at J, with 9 bases between. CDR3 sequence: CASSRTYGELFF. The DNA for the CDR3 is TGTGCCAGCAGCCGAACCTACGGGGAGCTGTTTTTT.